These 21 T cell receptor beta chains were all obtained from the same sample, sequenced in a study of T cells in Graves' hyperthyroidism and ophthalmopathy (dated by TCRdb to between 2018 and 2021). The receptor library was made with multiplex PCR. Reads for this sample came from an Illumina HiSeq 2000. TCR beta CDR3 regions were amplified from RNA transcripts. A first-round RT-PCR of the TCR CDR3 used the HTBI primer set with the Qiagen OneStep RT-PCR kit. In TCRdb, the public reads were trimmed at Q25 with fastp and aligned with MiXCR, with productive beta chains retained. Every entry covers one CDR3 protein and lists the most common genes and DNA from its rows. The sample table shows some 550,000 distinct CDR3 sequences, and about a sixth are seen once. Clones ranked in the top ten supply approximately 3.5% of the sample. The sequenced sample consisted of blood. These receptors were taken from a woman aged 40 to 49 with Graves' ophthalmopathy.

This clonotype was seen more than once but under ten times. The chain joins TRBV20-1 to TRBJ2-1; D is unresolved. V was cut by 5 bases and J by 2 bases, with 13 bases left in between. This CDR3 is built from 14 residues. CDR1 is DFQATT, CDR2 SNEGSKA, per germline (reference sequence). CDR3 bases: TGCAGTGCTCCAGTGAGGCCCCCCTACAATGAGCAGTTCTTC. This translates into CSAPVRPPYNEQFF.

This clonotype was recorded at least ten times. This chain joins TRBV20-1 and TRBJ2-5, with 8 bases that match TRBD1. Unmatched junction bases numbered 14, after V lost 7 bases and J lost 7 bases. CDR1 and CDR2 from the germline V gene are DFQATT and SNEGSKA (reference sequence). The CDR3 spans 14 residues. CDR3 loop: CSVRDRIHKVTQYF. The CDR3 bases are TGCAGTGTCCGGGACAGGATCCATAAGGTGACCCAGTACTTC.

The chain is built from TRBV5-1 and TRBJ1-1, with D maybe TRBD1 (5 bases). CDR1 is SGHRS and CDR2 is YFSETQ in the germline V gene. Trimming took 8 bases from V and 1 from J, leaving 15 bases between them. The CDR3 totals 14 residues. The CDR3: CASRTGAENTEAFF. CDR3 DNA: TGCGCCAGTAGGACTGGGGCGGAGAACACTGAAGCTTTCTTT.

This clonotype was seen repeatedly, ten times or more. The V call is TRBV18, the J call TRBJ2-2; D not resolved. Germline values: CDR1 KGHSH, CDR2 LQKENI. The CDR3 runs 16 residues. Deletions cut 0 bases from V and 4 bases from J, with 12 bases between. CDR3 DNA sequence: TGTGCCAGCTCACCACCGAATCTTAGGATCACCGGGGAGCTGTTTTTT. This sequence encodes CASSPPNLRITGELFF.

CDR3 protein: CASSTPAGLFSADTQYF. CDR3 in DNA: TGTGCCAGCAGTACACCCGCCGGACTGTTTAGCGCAGATACGCAGTATTTT. The genes are TRBV12-3 or TRBV12-4 and TRBJ2-3, with D perhaps TRBD2 (5 bases). Between the trimmed V and J ends, which lost 5 bases and 4 bases, there was a span of 22 bases. There are 17 residues in the CDR3.

Concerning this clonotype itself: A clone one base away is much larger, so this may be a read error. The J gene is TRBJ1-5, the V gene TRBV18, with TRBD1 matching 7 bases. V lost 3 bases, J lost 7 bases, and 6 bases stayed unmatched. Germline V gene sequence: CDR1 KGHSH, CDR2 LQKENI. This CDR3 has 14 residues. CDR3 region: CASSPGRGSQPQHF. The DNA for the CDR3 is TGTGCCAGCTCACCGGGCAGGGGGAGCCAGCCCCAGCATTTT.

This rearrangement joins TRBV7-6 to TRBJ2-2, with D possibly matching TRBD1 (6 bases). Germline V gene sequence: CDR1 SGHVS, CDR2 FNYEAQ. The CDR3 loop spans 17 amino acids. Trimming took 0 bases from V and 0 from J, leaving 11 bases between them. CDR3 DNA: TGTGCCAGCAGCTTAGCCCCAGGGGATCCGAACACCGGGGAGCTGTTTTTT. This codes for CASSLAPGDPNTGELFF.

This clonotype has at least ten counts. The chain employs TRBV6-1 and TRBJ2-1, with a possible D match to TRBD1 (6 bases). From germline, CDR1 is MNHNS and CDR2 SASEGT. V lost 5 bases and J 8 bases, leaving 16 bases between the germline ends. The CDR3 is made up of 14 amino acids. The CDR3 DNA reads as TGTGCCAGCAGTTACCTTGGGACAAGCGATGAGCAGTTCTTC. This sequence encodes CASSYLGTSDEQFF.

This clonotype has at least ten counts. This chain joins TRBV5-1 and TRBJ2-1, with a weak D call TRBD1 (6 bases). Germline V gives CDR1 SGHRS, CDR2 YFSETQ. Trimming took off 0 bases at V and 9 bases at J, with 16 bases between the two ends. The CDR3 length is 15 residues. The CDR3 DNA is TGCGCCAGCAGCTTGGTGGCAGGGGATAATGGTGAGCAGTTCTTC. It specifies CASSLVAGDNGEQFF. The full variable domain, rest sourced from reference TRBV5-1 and TRBJ2-1, is KAGVTQTPRYLIKTRGQQVTLSCSPISGHRSVSWYQQTPGQGLQFLFEYFSETQRNKGNFPGRFSGRQFSNSRSEMNVSTLELGDSALYLCASSLVAGDNGEQFFGPGTRLTVL.

This clonotype was seen a few times. The genes are TRBV5-1 and TRBJ1-4; possible D gene TRBD1, 6 bases. Germline loops: CDR1 SGHRS, CDR2 YFSETQ. The CDR3 spans 14 residues. V was trimmed by 4 bases and J by 5 bases, leaving 12 bases between them. For the CDR3, the DNA is TGCGCCAGCAGCAACGGACAGAAGAATGAAAAACTGTTTTTT. Encoded protein: CASSNGQKNEKLFF. The full variable domain, in which reference TRBV5-1 and TRBJ1-4 provide the parts outside the CDR3, is KAGVTQTPRYLIKTRGQQVTLSCSPISGHRSVSWYQQTPGQGLQFLFEYFSETQRNKGNFPGRFSGRQFSNSRSEMNVSTLELGDSALYLCASSNGQKNEKLFFGSGTQLSVL.

This clonotype came up a few times. The junction departs from the called germline gene at one end, perhaps through a read error. The V and J genes are TRBV29-1 and TRBJ2-3, with D perhaps matching TRBD1 or TRBD2 (7 bases each). This CDR3 region has 14 residues. Germline lookup yields CDR1 SQVTM and CDR2 ANQGSEA. For the CDR3, the DNA is TGCAGCATTGACGCAGGGGGAGGGACAGATACGCAGTATTTT. Translated: CSIDAGGGTDTQYF.

Many counts were recorded for this clonotype. The chain links TRBV20-1 to TRBJ2-7, with D possibly called TRBD1 or TRBD2 (5 bases each). V shed 4 bases and J shed 4 bases, with 23 bases lying between them. The V gene's germline CDR1 is DFQATT and CDR2 SNEGSKA (reference sequence). This CDR3 comprises 16 residues. CDR3 in amino acids: CSAKPWPGTNTYEQYF. The CDR3 DNA reads as TGCAGTGCTAAGCCGTGGCCCGGGACCAATACTTACGAGCAGTACTTC.

This clonotype was counted many times. The chain has TRBV2 and TRBJ2-1; TRBD2 matches at 11 bases. Germline loops: CDR1 SNHLY, CDR2 FYNNEI. Trimming removed 7 bases from V and 0 bases from J; junction bases left unmatched: 5. This CDR3 contains 16 residues. The CDR3 loop is CASNGTSGSSYNEQFF. The DNA of the CDR3 is TGTGCCAGCAATGGGACTAGCGGAAGCTCCTACAATGAGCAGTTCTTC.

This chain links TRBV20-1 with TRBJ2-5; 7 bases are a match to TRBD1. Germline V gene lookup returns CDR1 DFQATT and CDR2 SNEGSKA (reference sequence). The CDR3 is 13 residues long. V gave up 6 bases and J gave up 0 bases; unmatched junction bases: 4. CDR3 residues: CSAGTEYQETQYF. The CDR3, as DNA: TGCAGTGCCGGGACAGAGTACCAAGAGACCCAGTACTTC.

There are a few counts of this clonotype. This sequence joins TRBV11-2 and TRBJ1-5, with 10 bases matching TRBD1. Germline CDR1 is SGHAT and CDR2 is FQNNGV. V shed 5 bases, J shed 10 bases, and the junction held 8 bases outside the gene matches. This CDR3 is built from 14 residues. As DNA, the CDR3 is TGTGCCAGCAGCCCTGAAAGGACAGGGGGTCCCCAGCATTTT. It encodes CASSPERTGGPQHF. The whole variable domain, filled in from reference TRBV11-2 and TRBJ1-5, reads EAGVAQSPRYKIIEKRQSVAFWCNPISGHATLYWYQQILGQGPKLLIQFQNNGVVDDSQLPKDRFSAERLKGVDSTLKIQPAKLEDSAVYLCASSPERTGGPQHFGDGTRLSIL.

This clonotype was recorded a few times. The chain carries TRBV20-1 and TRBJ1-2; 10 bases fit TRBD1. The germline V gene has CDR1 DFQATT and CDR2 SNEGSKA (reference sequence). This CDR3 comprises 18 residues. Germline trimming cut 5 bases from V and 0 bases from J; bases unmatched to any gene: 15. This chain's CDR3 is CSAVRQGAFVLPNYGYTF. DNA of the CDR3: TGCAGTGCTGTTAGACAGGGGGCGTTTGTCCTACCTAACTATGGCTACACCTTC.

The chain uses TRBV6-1 and TRBJ2-2, with D perhaps TRBD2 (6 bases). Trimming removed 6 bases from V and 0 bases from J, with 14 bases in between. CDR1 is MNHNS and CDR2 is SASEGT in the germline V gene. CDR3 size: 16 residues. CDR3 nucleotides: TGTGCCAGCAGCTACACCGGGACTCCGAACACCGGGGAGCTGTTTTTT. Protein sequence: CASSYTGTPNTGELFF.

A few counts support this clonotype. The genes are TRBV20-1 and TRBJ2-7; D possibly corresponds to TRBD1 (6 bases). This CDR3 region has 14 residues. Trimming left V 7 bases short and J 3 bases short, with 19 bases between. In germline, CDR1 is DFQATT, CDR2 SNEGSKA (reference sequence). For the CDR3, the DNA is TGCAGTGTTACCCTTCAGGGGCGCAACTACGAGCAGTACTTC. This sequence encodes CSVTLQGRNYEQYF.

The genes are TRBV6-4 and TRBJ2-3, with D maybe TRBD2 (5 bases). The CDR3 loop spans 15 amino acids. Trimming pared 4 bases from V and 2 bases from J, leaving 13 bases between. The germline CDR1 and CDR2 sequences are MRHNA and SNTAGT. The chain's CDR3 is CASSAGFDPTDTQYF. The CDR3 DNA follows: TGTGCCAGCAGTGCGGGATTCGATCCCACAGATACGCAGTATTTT.

This clonotype was observed at least ten times. V and J are TRBV20-1 and TRBJ2-1, with 9 bases fitting TRBD2. The trim removed 0 bases at V and 0 bases at J, leaving 3 bases unmatched. Germline CDR1 and CDR2: DFQATT and SNEGSKA (reference sequence). The CDR3 runs 16 residues. This CDR3 is CSARESGGSSYNEQFF. The CDR3 bases are TGCAGTGCTAGAGAAAGCGGGGGGAGCTCCTACAATGAGCAGTTCTTC.

J is TRBJ1-2 and V is TRBV19; 8 nucleotides align to TRBD1. Germline V gene data show CDR1 as LNHDA and CDR2 as SQIVND (reference sequence). The CDR3 loop spans 15 amino acids. Trimming at V came to 5 bases and at J to 4 bases, leaving 9 bases not matched to a gene. Here the CDR3 DNA reads TGTGCCAGTAGTCTCACCGCCGGGACAGGCTATGGCTACACCTTC. This translates into CASSLTAGTGYGYTF.